A selection of T cell receptor beta chains follows, all from one sample in a study of early stage breast cancer tumors. Repertoires were generated with immunoSEQ multiplex PCR, while TCRdb's copy carries only in-frame clones and drops some. Among roughly 5,000 clones listed, roughly three quarters were seen once. Source material: breast tumor tissue. The source of these receptors is a person between 60 and 69 years old with breast cancer. Both conserved end residues are part of each CDR3. D genes are given only for firm matches. Clone size is given for some rows only: seen once, a few or many times, or a class if the clone is expanded.

v_gene	abundance	len	j_gene	d_gene	CDR3aa	CDR3nt
TRBV30	few	14	TRBJ2-3	TRBD2	CAWSVRGGPDTQYF	TGTGCCTGGAGTGTACGCGGGGGGCCAGATACGCAGTATTTT
TRBV29-1	-	13	TRBJ1-1	-	CSAGAPANTEAFF	TGCAGCGCCGGGGCTCCGGCGAACACTGAAGCTTTCTTT
TRBV5-1	-	17	TRBJ2-1	-	CASSRGAAWSSYNEQFF	TGCGCCAGCAGCCGGGGGGCGGCCTGGAGCTCCTACAATGAGCAGTTCTTC
TRBV6-4	-	13	TRBJ1-5	-	CASSDGGDQPQHF	TGTGCCAGCAGTGACGGCGGAGATCAGCCCCAGCATTTT
TRBV6-6	-	16	TRBJ2-1	TRBD1	CASSYDRDRGERAWFF	TGTGCCAGCAGTTACGATCGGGACAGGGGGGAGCGAGCATGGTTCTTC
TRBV2	-	14	TRBJ2-7	-	CASSDERSSYEQYF	TGTGCCAGCAGTGATGAACGAAGCTCCTACGAGCAGTACTTC
TRBV7-2	-	16	TRBJ2-2	TRBD2	CASSYGTSWTTGELFF	TGTGCCAGCAGCTATGGGACTAGCTGGACCACCGGGGAGCTGTTTTTT
TRBV5-8	-	19	TRBJ2-1	TRBD1	CASNGQGAFPASSYNEQFF	TGTGCCAGCAACGGACAGGGGGCTTTCCCCGCTAGCTCCTACAATGAGCAGTTCTTC
TRBV7-9	-	13	TRBJ2-7	-	CASSTIVQGEQYF	TGTGCCAGCAGCACGATTGTTCAGGGGGAGCAGTACTTC
TRBV6-5	-	13	TRBJ1-1	-	CASSSGDKTEAFF	TGTGCCAGCAGCTCCGGGGACAAGACTGAAGCTTTCTTT
TRBV6-5	-	15	TRBJ1-1	TRBD1	CASSSQRQGATEAFF	TGTGCCAGCAGTTCACAACGACAGGGGGCTACTGAAGCTTTCTTT
TRBV2	-	14	TRBJ2-7	TRBD1	CASSDGTGAYEQYF	TGTGCCAGCAGTGACGGGACAGGGGCCTACGAGCAGTACTTC
TRBV5-1	-	14	TRBJ2-3	-	CASRGRGNTDTQYF	TGCGCCAGCAGGGGCAGGGGCAACACAGATACGCAGTATTTT
TRBV10-3	-	12	TRBJ2-5	-	CAISEGAETQYF	TGTGCCATCAGTGAGGGGGCGGAGACCCAGTACTTC
TRBV4-1	-	17	TRBJ1-6	-	CASSPWGGGQYNSPLHF	TGCGCCAGCAGCCCCTGGGGGGGCGGACAATATAATTCACCCCTCCACTTT
TRBV5-1	-	17	TRBJ2-6	-	CASSWQGGGTGANVLTF	TGCGCCAGCAGCTGGCAGGGGGGCGGTACTGGGGCCAACGTCCTGACTTTC
TRBV6-6	-	12	TRBJ1-1	-	CASSYGDTEAFF	TGTGCCAGCAGTTATGGGGACACTGAAGCTTTCTTT
TRBV11-2	-	16	TRBJ2-3	TRBD2	CASSTRLAVGTDTQYF	TGTGCCAGCAGCACCCGACTAGCGGTCGGCACAGATACGCAGTATTTT
TRBV7-9	-	13	TRBJ2-7	-	CASSPLSSYEQYF	TGTGCCAGCAGCCCACTTTCCTCCTACGAGCAGTACTTC
TRBV28	-	14	TRBJ1-5	TRBD1	CASSGQADNQPQHF	TGTGCCAGCAGTGGACAGGCGGACAATCAGCCCCAGCATTTT
TRBV7-2	-	15	TRBJ2-7	-	CASSPNRANPYEQYF	TGTGCCAGCAGCCCCAACAGGGCCAACCCCTACGAGCAGTACTTC
TRBV28	few	14	TRBJ1-1	-	CASTTTGFYTEAFF	TGTGCCAGCACTACTACAGGGTTCTACACTGAAGCTTTCTTT
TRBV18	-	14	TRBJ1-2	-	CASSPTAGGKGYTF	TGTGCCAGCTCACCCACGGCGGGGGGCAAAGGCTACACCTTC
TRBV6-8	-	14	TRBJ1-5	-	CAGDGVWLNQPQHF	TGTGCCGGGGACGGGGTCTGGCTCAATCAGCCCCAGCATTTT
TRBV6-1	-	13	TRBJ2-3	-	CASRWAGTDTQYF	TGTGCCAGCAGATGGGCCGGCACAGATACGCAGTATTTT
TRBV9	-	15	TRBJ2-1	TRBD1	CASSVVGTGVDEQFF	TGTGCCAGCAGCGTAGTAGGGACAGGGGTCGATGAGCAGTTCTTC
TRBV7-8	few	14	TRBJ2-7	-	CASSLGVSSYEQYF	TGTGCCAGCAGCTTAGGGGTCAGTTCCTACGAGCAGTACTTC
TRBV5-1	-	14	TRBJ1-1	-	CASSGGLMNTEAFF	TGCGCCAGCAGCGGAGGACTTATGAACACTGAAGCTTTCTTT
TRBV5-1	-	12	TRBJ1-1	-	CASSMTKDEAFF	TGCGCCAGCAGCATGACAAAGGATGAGGCTTTCTTT
TRBV15	-	14	TRBJ1-3	-	CATSPGRAGNTIYF	TGTGCCACCAGCCCCGGCAGGGCCGGGAACACCATATATTTT
TRBV30	once	14	TRBJ1-2	-	CAWTGLIGVGGYTF	TGTGCCTGGACAGGGCTTATCGGAGTGGGAGGCTACACCTTC
TRBV2	-	14	TRBJ2-2	-	CASSSSRGQGELFF	TGTGCCAGCAGTTCCTCACGCGGGCAGGGGGAGCTGTTTTTT
TRBV7-8	few	15	TRBJ2-1	TRBD1	CASALRQGPNNEQFF	TGTGCCAGCGCCCTTCGACAGGGCCCCAACAATGAGCAGTTCTTC
TRBV19	-	14	TRBJ1-1	TRBD1	CASKDRASNTEAFF	TGTGCCAGTAAGGACAGGGCGTCGAACACTGAAGCTTTCTTT
TRBV2	few	15	TRBJ1-2	-	CASIKVRDGNYGYTF	TGTGCCAGCATAAAAGTAAGGGACGGGAACTATGGCTACACCTTC
TRBV6-1	few	10	TRBJ2-1	-	CASGYNEQFF	TGTGCCAGCGGCTACAATGAGCAGTTCTTC
TRBV21-1	once	16	TRBJ2-1	-	CASSPGTSGHYNEQFF	TGTGCCAGCAGTCCCGGGACTAGCGGACACTACAATGAGCAGTTCTTC
TRBV6-5	once	13	TRBJ1-1	TRBD1	CASSRTGETEAFF	TGTGCCAGCAGTCGGACAGGGGAAACTGAAGCTTTCTTT
TRBV6-1	-	12	TRBJ2-1	-	CACRTDRNEQFF	TGTGCCTGCCGGACGGATAGGAATGAGCAGTTCTTC
TRBV6-1	-	15	TRBJ2-1	TRBD1	CASSDETGSYNEQFF	TGTGCCAGCAGTGACGAGACAGGGTCTTACAATGAGCAGTTCTTC
TRBV19	-	13	TRBJ2-5	-	CASSTGLGGTQYF	TGTGCCAGTAGTACGGGTCTGGGGGGGACCCAGTACTTC
TRBV6-5	-	14	TRBJ2-7	TRBD1	CASSLSGTGGEQYF	TGTGCCAGCAGTTTATCCGGGACAGGAGGCGAGCAGTACTTC
TRBV5-4	-	15	TRBJ1-2	-	CASSPTLAVPYGYTF	TGTGCCAGCAGCCCTACCTTGGCAGTTCCCTATGGCTACACCTTC
TRBV11-2	-	14	TRBJ2-3	-	CASSKGGAEDTQYF	TGTGCCAGCAGCAAGGGGGGGGCGGAGGATACGCAGTATTTT
TRBV4-3	few	14	TRBJ2-1	-	CASSQDSSTNEQFF	TGCGCCAGCAGCCAAGATAGTAGCACGAATGAGCAGTTCTTC
TRBV19	-	15	TRBJ2-1	-	CASRPDRSSYNEQFF	TGTGCCAGTAGACCCGACAGGAGCTCCTACAATGAGCAGTTCTTC
TRBV5-4	few	16	TRBJ2-2	TRBD1	CASSPRQDRAVGELFF	TGTGCCAGCAGCCCTCGGCAGGACAGGGCGGTCGGGGAGCTGTTTTTT
TRBV29-1	-	18	TRBJ2-5	TRBD2	CSVGRLAGGRRVLETQYF	TGCAGCGTTGGGCGGCTAGCGGGAGGACGGAGGGTTTTAGAGACCCAGTACTTC
TRBV7-2	-	15	TRBJ2-7	TRBD2	CASSLEASGYYEQYF	TGTGCCAGCAGCTTAGAGGCTAGCGGGTACTACGAGCAGTACTTC
TRBV30	-	16	TRBJ1-6	-	CASKTQGSSYNSPLHF	TGTGCCTCGAAAACCCAGGGGAGCTCCTATAATTCACCCCTCCACTTT
TRBV7-9	-	18	TRBJ2-3	-	CASSLSIGGLGSTDTQYF	TGTGCCAGCAGCTTATCAATTGGGGGCCTAGGTAGCACAGATACGCAGTATTTT
TRBV5-5	-	14	TRBJ2-2	-	CASSSGANTGELFF	TGTGCCAGCAGCTCCGGTGCGAACACCGGGGAGCTGTTTTTT
TRBV11-2	-	14	TRBJ1-1	-	CASSLAGSDTEAFF	TGTGCCAGCAGCTTAGCCGGGAGCGACACTGAAGCTTTCTTT
TRBV7-9	-	16	TRBJ1-1	-	CASSPPVWVVNTEAFF	TGTGCCAGCAGTCCTCCGGTATGGGTTGTGAACACTGAAGCTTTCTTT
TRBV10-3	-	14	TRBJ2-7	-	CATADGTRGYEQYF	TGTGCCACGGCCGACGGGACTCGTGGCTACGAGCAGTACTTC
TRBV2	-	15	TRBJ2-5	TRBD1	CASSGEQGGQETQYF	TGTGCCAGCAGTGGGGAACAGGGGGGCCAAGAGACCCAGTACTTC